This is a list of T cell receptor beta chains from one sample in a study of blood T cell repertoires in COVID-19. Some clones are missing from TCRdb's copy, which holds only in-frame ones; the method was immunoSEQ multiplex PCR. The data show fewer than 200,000 clones, about 85% seen once. The sample consisted of peripheral blood. These receptors all stem from a man aged 55 to 70 who had recovered from COVID-19. CDR3s include the opening cysteine and the closing phenylalanine or tryptophan. The D gene is left open where the match is weak. Only some rows state a clone size, as once, few, many or a class for expanded clones.

v_gene	j_gene	abundance	d_gene	CDR3nt	CDR3aa
TRBV5-6	TRBJ2-7	once	TRBD1	TGTGCCAGCAGCTTAGGGCGCCGGGCGACAGGGGTCTCCTACGAGCAGTACTTC	CASSLGRRATGVSYEQYF
TRBV6-5	TRBJ2-4	once	NA	TGTGCCAGCAGTTACTCGTTCCAGGGGCGGGACATTCAGTACTTC	CASSYSFQGRDIQYF
TRBV24-1	TRBJ2-3	NA	TRBD2	TGTGCCACCAGTGATCCGGGACTAGCGGGGGGCACAGATACGCAGTATTTT	CATSDPGLAGGTDTQYF
TRBV18	TRBJ1-4	NA	NA	TGTGCCAGCTCACCACAACGGTCCGATAATGAAAAACTGTTTTTT	CASSPQRSDNEKLFF
TRBV6-2/TRBV6-3	TRBJ2-3	once	TRBD2	TGTGCCAGCAGTTATGAGCGGGGGGGCGGCACAGATACGCAGTATTTT	CASSYERGGGTDTQYF
TRBV2	TRBJ2-7	few	NA	TGTGCCAGCAGCCTAACGAGGGACATTTTCTACGAGCAGTACTTC	CASSLTRDIFYEQYF
TRBV11-3	TRBJ2-3	few	TRBD2	TGTGCCAGCAGCTCAAGGACTAGCGGGGGGGGGACAGATACGCAGTATTTT	CASSSRTSGGGTDTQYF
TRBV5-1	TRBJ2-1	NA	NA	TGCGCCAGCAGCCTAGCCGGACAGACCCGCTCCTACAATGAGCAGTTCTTC	CASSLAGQTRSYNEQFF
TRBV6-5	TRBJ1-1	NA	TRBD1	TGTGCCAGCAGTCCCCGGGACAGAGAAGCTTTCTTT	CASSPRDREAFF
TRBV27	TRBJ1-5	few	NA	TGTGCCAGCAGAGCGGGACCGAACAATCAGCCCCAGCATTTT	CASRAGPNNQPQHF
TRBV6-5	TRBJ1-1	NA	TRBD1	TGTGCCAGCTACAGGGGGGTCGACACTGAAGCTTTCTTT	CASYRGVDTEAFF
TRBV7-8	TRBJ1-1	NA	NA	TGTGCCAGCAGCTTATGGGGGGACGGTAACACTGAAGCTTTCTTT	CASSLWGDGNTEAFF
TRBV9	TRBJ1-5	NA	TRBD1	TGTGCCAGCAGCGTTACAGGGGAAACTAATCAGCCCCAGCATTTT	CASSVTGETNQPQHF
TRBV27	TRBJ2-2	NA	TRBD1	TGTGCCAGCAGTTTATCTCCGGGACAGGGAGGGACCGGGGAGCTGTTTTTT	CASSLSPGQGGTGELFF
TRBV3-1/TRBV3-2	TRBJ2-1	once	TRBD2	TGTGCCAGCAGCCAAGCGGGGGGGAGGAATGAGCAGTTCTTC	CASSQAGGRNEQFF
TRBV4-2	TRBJ2-3	NA	TRBD2	TGTGCCAGCAGCCTAGGAAGCGGGGGTAGCACAGATACGCAGTATTTT	CASSLGSGGSTDTQYF
TRBV5-5	TRBJ1-2	NA	NA	TGTGCCAGCAGCGAGACAGATTCCACGCCTCACTCCTTC	CASSETDSTPHSF
TRBV7-9	TRBJ2-3	NA	TRBD2	TGTGCCAGCAGCTTAGGAGCGGGGAGGGCAGATACGCAGTATTTT	CASSLGAGRADTQYF
TRBV5-1	TRBJ1-5	few	NA	TGCGCCAGCAGCTTGGATGGAGCTGATCAGCCCCAGCATTTT	CASSLDGADQPQHF
TRBV2	TRBJ2-7	NA	TRBD1	TGTGCCAGCAGGCCGGGACAGGGCCTTTACGAGCAGTACTTC	CASRPGQGLYEQYF
TRBV2	TRBJ2-7	NA	NA	TGTGCCAGCAGGACAGTCGCCTACGAGCAGTACTTC	CASRTVAYEQYF
TRBV15	TRBJ2-2	NA	TRBD2	TGTGCCACCAGCGGAGCCCGACTAGCGAGTAACACCGGGGAGCTGTTTTTT	CATSGARLASNTGELFF
TRBV11-3	TRBJ2-1	few	TRBD1	TGTGCCAGCAGTGCGGGACAGGGGGCCGCTGAGCAGTTCTTC	CASSAGQGAAEQFF
TRBV7-2	TRBJ1-1	few	TRBD1	TGTGCCAGCAGCCCCGACGGGGTGGACAGGCCAATTATCACTGAAGCTTTCTTT	CASSPDGVDRPIITEAFF
TRBV4-1	TRBJ2-5	NA	TRBD2	TGCGCCAGCAGCCAAGATTCATCAGCGGGGGAGACCCAGTACTTC	CASSQDSSAGETQYF
TRBV5-4	TRBJ1-5	once	TRBD1	TGTGCCAGCAGCCATGACAGGGGCCAGCCCCAGCATTTT	CASSHDRGQPQHF
TRBV7-3	TRBJ2-5	NA	NA	TGTGCCAGCAGCCGACAGGTACAAGAGACCCAGTACTTC	CASSRQVQETQYF
TRBV2	TRBJ2-7	NA	TRBD2	TGTGCCAGCAGGAGGGAGGGCCCCGCCGAGCAGTACTTC	CASRREGPAEQYF
TRBV25-1	TRBJ2-1	NA	NA	TGTGCCAGCGATCAGGGAACCACCAATGAGCAGTTCTTC	CASDQGTTNEQFF
TRBV12-5	TRBJ2-7	NA	TRBD1	TGTGCTAGTGGATCCGGGACAGGACTCTACGAGCAGTACTTC	CASGSGTGLYEQYF
TRBV9	TRBJ2-1	NA	NA	TGTGCCAGCAGCGACCACTGGAGAGAATACAATGAGCAGTTCTTC	CASSDHWREYNEQFF
TRBV24-1	TRBJ1-5	NA	NA	TGTGCCACCAGTGATTCAATGAGCAATCAGCCCCAGCATTTT	CATSDSMSNQPQHF
TRBV3-1/TRBV3-2	TRBJ1-6	once	NA	TGTGCCAGCAGCCAACCAGGGTCTAATTCACCCCTCCACTTT	CASSQPGSNSPLHF
TRBV18	TRBJ2-6	NA	NA	TGTGCCAGCTCACCATTACTGATCTCTGGGGCCAACGTCCTGACTTTC	CASSPLLISGANVLTF
TRBV19	TRBJ2-3	NA	NA	TGTGCCAGTAGTATAGCCTCCCGGGCAGGGTACGATACGCAGTATTTT	CASSIASRAGYDTQYF
TRBV5-5	TRBJ2-5	NA	NA	TGTGCCAGCAGCCAGGGGACCGCCTCTCAGGGGACCCAGTACTTC	CASSQGTASQGTQYF
TRBV7-2	TRBJ2-7	NA	NA	TGTGCCAGCAGTTCCCAGGGGGGATTCGTCGGGTACGAGCAGTACTTC	CASSSQGGFVGYEQYF
TRBV6-5	TRBJ2-6	NA	TRBD2	TGTGCCAGCTCCCTAGCGGGGGATGGGGCCAACGTCCTGACTTTC	CASSLAGDGANVLTF
TRBV5-4	TRBJ1-4	NA	TRBD1	TGTGCCAGCAGCTGGGACAGGGGTAATGAAAAACTGTTTTTT	CASSWDRGNEKLFF
TRBV11-2	TRBJ2-7	once	NA	TGTGCCAGCAGCGCGCATGACTTGGGCGAGCAGTACTTC	CASSAHDLGEQYF
TRBV24-1	TRBJ2-2	NA	NA	TGTGCCACCAGCCACCGGACTTCGAACACCGGGGAGCTGTTTTTT	CATSHRTSNTGELFF
TRBV23-1	TRBJ2-6	NA	TRBD1	TGCGCCAGCAGTCCGCGTAGGGACAGGGGTCGAGGGGCCAACGTCCTGACTTTC	CASSPRRDRGRGANVLTF
TRBV5-6	TRBJ2-4	NA	NA	TGTGCCAGCACCCTTAGGCACCGGGGACTAGCCAAAAACATTCAGTACTTC	CASTLRHRGLAKNIQYF
TRBV6-6	TRBJ2-3	NA	TRBD1	TGTGCCAGCACCTTCGGACAGGGGGTCGCAGATACGCAGTATTTT	CASTFGQGVADTQYF
TRBV27	TRBJ1-5	few	TRBD1	TGTGCCAGCAGGGAACGGGGGACAGGGTATCAGCCCCAGCATTTT	CASRERGTGYQPQHF
TRBV5-4	TRBJ1-6	few	NA	TGTGCCAGCAGCTTGGCGGGGGACCATTCACCCCTCCACTTT	CASSLAGDHSPLHF
TRBV6-2/TRBV6-3	TRBJ1-3	NA	TRBD1	TGTGCCAGCAGCCGAGGACAGGTCGGCTCTGGAAACACCATATATTTT	CASSRGQVGSGNTIYF
TRBV5-4	TRBJ2-2	NA	TRBD1	TGTGCCAGCAGCTCACAGGGGGCGTGGACCGGGGAGCTGTTTTTT	CASSSQGAWTGELFF
TRBV7-6	TRBJ1-4	NA	NA	TGTGCCAGCAGCCTTCGAGGGGGGGCAACTAATGAAAAACTGTTTTTT	CASSLRGGATNEKLFF
TRBV18	TRBJ2-1	NA	TRBD2	TGTGCCAGCTCACCACCTGGTTTTGGGACTGTAGCGGGGTCCTACAATGAGCAGTTCTTC	CASSPPGFGTVAGSYNEQFF
TRBV5-1	TRBJ2-2	NA	NA	TGCGCCAGCAGCACACAGGGAGCGAACACCGGGGAGCTGTTTTTT	CASSTQGANTGELFF
TRBV19	TRBJ1-2	once	TRBD1	TGTGCCAGTAGACAGCAGGGGGCTGGCGGCTACACCTTC	CASRQQGAGGYTF
TRBV7-9	TRBJ1-4	NA	TRBD1	TGTGCCAGCAGCCCGCGACAGGGGCCTAATGAAAAACTGTTTTTT	CASSPRQGPNEKLFF
TRBV3-1/TRBV3-2	TRBJ1-2	once	TRBD1	TGTGCCAGCAGCCAAGATCAGGGGGCAGGCTATGGCTACACCTTC	CASSQDQGAGYGYTF
TRBV7-6	TRBJ1-3	NA	TRBD1	TGTGCCAGCAGCCAACAGGGGACGGGTGGAAACACCATATATTTT	CASSQQGTGGNTIYF
TRBV5-8	TRBJ2-7	NA	NA	TGTGCCAGCAGCTTCTCTCCAGAGGTCGAGCAGTACTTC	CASSFSPEVEQYF
TRBV29-1	TRBJ2-2	NA	NA	TGCAGCGTTGCGTCTTCCGGCGGGGAGCTGTTTTTT	CSVASSGGELFF
TRBV19	TRBJ1-4	NA	TRBD1	TGTGCCAGTAGTATGGCGACAGGGGAAAAACTGTTTTTT	CASSMATGEKLFF
TRBV5-1	TRBJ1-5	NA	TRBD1	TGCGCCAGCAGCTCCACAGGGGGAGGCAATCAGCCCCAGCATTTT	CASSSTGGGNQPQHF